The 27 T cell receptor beta chains presented below share a single source sample, sequenced in a study of blood T cell repertoires in COVID-19. Sequenced by immunoSEQ multiplex PCR; TCRdb stores in-frame clones only, minus some. The sample carries some 250,000 clones, roughly 86% recorded once. The source material was PBMCs or T cells enriched from blood (not recorded which). These receptors were collected from a woman aged 35 to 49 with acute COVID-19.

The chain combines TRBV4-2 with TRBJ2-1; 10 nucleotides line up with TRBD2. Germline trimming cut 4 bases from V and 4 bases from J; bases unmatched to any gene: 7. The CDR3 consists of 16 residues. Per germline, CDR1 LGHNA and CDR2 YNFKEQ. The CDR3 loop reads CASSPRIAGGYNEQFF. CDR3 in DNA: TGTGCCAGCAGCCCTCGCATAGCGGGGGGTTACAATGAGCAGTTCTTC.

The rearrangement links TRBV2 to TRBJ1-5; TRBD1 aligns across 8 bases. CDR1 and CDR2 from the germline V gene are SNHLY and FYNNEI. V trimming: 5 bases; J trimming: 7 bases; junction bases outside the gene matches: 16. This CDR3 is 17 amino acids long. The CDR3 bases are TGTGCCAGCAGTTCTGGACAGGGTAGCGGGTCGCGGCAGCCCCAGCATTTT. Protein sequence: CASSSGQGSGSRQPQHF.

The chain combines TRBV19 with TRBJ2-3; 12 bases agree with TRBD2. V gave up 3 bases and J gave up 8 bases; unmatched junction bases: 12. The CDR3 has 17 amino acids. From germline, CDR1 is LNHDA and CDR2 SQIVND (reference sequence). The CDR3, as DNA: TGTGCCAGTAGTATTAGGGGGTCTAGCGGGAGGGCCGGTACGCAGTATTTT. Residues: CASSIRGSSGRAGTQYF.

Points on this clone: The junction does not match germline at one end; this may be a read error. The gene calls are TRBV12-3 or TRBV12-4 and TRBJ1-2; D is undetermined. The CDR3 is 11 residues long. The CDR3 region has the DNA TGTGCCACCGAAACAAACTATCGCTACACCTTC. This gives the protein CATETNYRYTF.

This clone appeared once. The chain carries TRBV5-1 and TRBJ2-1, with TRBD2 identical over 13 bases. Germline values: CDR1 SGHRS, CDR2 YFSETQ. Trimming at V came to 2 bases and at J to 8 bases, leaving 4 bases not matched to a gene. The CDR3 is 15 residues long. CDR3 residues: CASSLLAGGPYEQFF. In DNA, the CDR3 is TGCGCCAGCAGCTTACTAGCGGGAGGGCCCTATGAGCAGTTCTTC.

This chain uses TRBV27 with TRBJ1-5; D is perhaps TRBD1 (6 bases). V dropped 0 bases and J dropped 4 bases, with 10 bases sitting between them. CDR1 MNHEY and CDR2 SMNVEV come from the germline V gene (reference sequence). This CDR3 contains 15 residues. Here the CDR3 reads CASSLSGQENQPQHF. The CDR3 DNA is TGTGCCAGCAGTTTATCGGGACAAGAGAATCAGCCCCAGCATTTT.

J is TRBJ2-2 and V is TRBV5-1, with D possibly TRBD2 on 6 matching bases. V was cut by 5 bases and J by 0 bases, with 11 bases left in between. The CDR3 length is 15 residues. Germline V gene sequence: CDR1 SGHRS, CDR2 YFSETQ. The CDR3 DNA reads TGCGCCAGCAGGCGGGGCCTAGCGAACACCGGGGAGCTGTTTTTT. It codes for CASRRGLANTGELFF.

This chain connects TRBV2 to TRBJ2-3; a possible D gene is TRBD1 (6 bases). The V gene lost 5 bases and the J gene lost 0 bases, with 15 bases spanning the gap. This CDR3 comprises 16 residues. Germline V gene sequence: CDR1 SNHLY, CDR2 FYNNEI. The CDR3 DNA sequence: TGTGCCAGCAGTTTCAGTGGGGGCTCAAGCACAGATACGCAGTATTTT. It yields the protein CASSFSGGSSTDTQYF.

The chain carries TRBV27 and TRBJ2-1; D may be TRBD1 (6 bases). Germline CDR1 and CDR2: MNHEY and SMNVEV (reference sequence). V lost 2 bases to trimming and J lost 7 bases, with 12 bases between them. This CDR3 comprises 14 residues. The CDR3 DNA reads TGTGCCAGCAGTTTAGTGGACAGACGGAATGAGCAGTTCTTC. Residues: CASSLVDRRNEQFF.

The chain uses TRBV9 and TRBJ1-1; D is perhaps TRBD1 (6 bases). The CDR3 consists of 14 residues. Between the trimmed V and J ends, which lost 0 bases and 6 bases, there was a span of 12 bases. Germline V gives CDR1 SGDLS, CDR2 YYNGEE. CDR3 loop: CASSVGSGQSEAFF. Here the CDR3 DNA reads TGTGCCAGCAGCGTAGGGTCCGGACAGTCTGAAGCTTTCTTT. The full variable domain, completed using reference TRBV9 and TRBJ1-1, is DSGVTQTPKHLITATGQRVTLRCSPRSGDLSVYWYQQSLDQGLQFLIQYYNGEERAKGNILERFSAQQFPDLHSELNLSSLELGDSALYFCASSVGSGQSEAFFGQGTRLTVV.

The genes are TRBV5-1 and TRBJ1-2; 9 bases line up with TRBD1. This CDR3 comprises 16 residues. Germline V gene data show CDR1 as SGHRS and CDR2 as YFSETQ. Trimming at V came to 0 bases and at J to 4 bases, leaving 7 bases not matched to a gene. The chain's CDR3 is CASSLAETGQGYGYTF. The CDR3, as DNA: TGCGCCAGCAGCTTGGCCGAAACGGGACAGGGCTATGGCTACACCTTC.

This clone was counted a single time. Other DNA sequences in this specimen translate into the identical CDR3. This sequence joins TRBV9 and TRBJ1-4; D not certain. The CDR3 covers 15 residues. The V gene lost 0 bases and the J gene lost 0 bases, with 6 bases spanning the gap. Germline V gene lookup returns CDR1 SGDLS and CDR2 YYNGEE. The CDR3: CASSVGGATNEKLFF. The CDR3 bases are TGTGCCAGCAGCGTAGGAGGAGCAACTAATGAAAAACTGTTTTTT. Combining the CDR3 with reference TRBV9 and TRBJ1-4 gives the whole variable domain DSGVTQTPKHLITATGQRVTLRCSPRSGDLSVYWYQQSLDQGLQFLIQYYNGEERAKGNILERFSAQQFPDLHSELNLSSLELGDSALYFCASSVGGATNEKLFFGSGTQLSVL.

The chain links TRBV13 to TRBJ2-7; D remains unclear. V lost 0 bases, J lost 7 bases, and 10 bases lay in between. The CDR3 spans 13 residues. CDR1 is PRHDT and CDR2 is FYEKMQ in the germline V gene (reference sequence). This chain's CDR3 is CASSLGGVNEQYF. DNA for the CDR3: TGTGCCAGCAGCTTAGGTGGAGTCAATGAGCAGTACTTC.

The rearrangement uses TRBV6-5 and TRBJ2-6; D call uncertain. Germline CDR1 MNHEY, CDR2 SVGAGI. This CDR3 is 14 amino acids long. V lost 3 bases and J lost 2, with 5 bases in between. The CDR3 region has the DNA TGTGCCAGCAGTTATCTCCCTGGGGCCAACGTCCTGACTTTC. It specifies CASSYLPGANVLTF.

This chain links TRBV7-9 with TRBJ1-1, with D maybe TRBD1 (6 bases). CDR1 SEHNR and CDR2 FQNEAQ come from the germline V gene (reference sequence). This CDR3 is built from 14 residues. The germline V and J ends were trimmed by 4 bases and 0 bases, with 9 bases remaining between them. The CDR3 protein is CASSSTGLNTEAFF. The CDR3 DNA reads TGTGCCAGCAGCTCCACAGGGTTGAACACTGAAGCTTTCTTT. The full variable domain, rest sourced from reference TRBV7-9 and TRBJ1-1, is DTGVSQNPRHKITKRGQNVTFRCDPISEHNRLYWYRQTLGQGPEFLTYFQNEAQLEKSRLLSDRFSAERPKGSFSTLEIQRTEQGDSAMYLCASSSTGLNTEAFFGQGTRLTVV.

This clone was recorded many times. Other DNA sequences in the sample encode the same CDR3. J is TRBJ1-5 and V is TRBV27, with D perhaps matching TRBD1 (5 bases). CDR3 length: 14 amino acids. Germline V CDR1 and CDR2: MNHEY, SMNVEV (reference sequence). The V and J ends lost 1 base and 2 bases respectively, with 6 bases between them. The CDR3 sequence is CASSLWGGNQPQHF. CDR3 in DNA: TGTGCCAGCAGTTTATGGGGGGGCAATCAGCCCCAGCATTTT.

V gene TRBV21-1 combines with J gene TRBJ1-2; the D call of TRBD1 is as the table states it, not checked on the DNA. TRBV21-1 is deemed a pseudogene. The CDR3 runs to 13 residues. The CDR3 protein is CASSTTDNYGYTF. CDR3 DNA: TGTGCCAGCAGCACGACAGATAACTATGGCTACACCTTC.

The chain recombines TRBV12-5 with TRBJ2-3; D perhaps matches TRBD2 (5 bases). This CDR3 has 17 residues. Germline V lookup: CDR1 LGHNT, CDR2 FRNRAP. V lost 1 base, J lost 2 bases, and 16 bases lay in between. The CDR3 region is CASGLAPSGLNTDTQYF. The CDR3 DNA reads TGTGCTAGTGGTTTGGCCCCATCCGGACTCAACACAGATACGCAGTATTTT.

V and J are TRBV5-5 and TRBJ1-5; D perhaps matches TRBD1 (5 bases). V was shortened by 4 bases and J by 0 bases, with 17 bases between the two germline ends. The CDR3 is 17 residues long. Germline CDR1 reads SGHKS; CDR2 reads YYEKEE (reference sequence). The CDR3 DNA sequence: TGTGCCAGCAGCCCCGGGCCGAAAGGGGATAGCAATCAGCCCCAGCATTTT. This encodes CASSPGPKGDSNQPQHF.

V usage is TRBV19 and J usage is TRBJ1-5, with TRBD1 matching over 7 bases. Germline CDR1 LNHDA, CDR2 SQIVND (reference sequence). The CDR3 has 16 residues. Losses at the gene ends were 4 bases for V and 0 bases for J; bases not matched to a gene: 6. The CDR3 sequence: CASSTRTGYSNQPQHF. The CDR3 region has the DNA TGTGCCAGTAGTACTCGGACAGGTTATAGCAATCAGCCCCAGCATTTT. Based on the CDR3 plus reference TRBV19 and TRBJ1-5, the full variable domain is DGGITQSPKYLFRKEGQNVTLSCEQNLNHDAMYWYRQDPGQGLRLIYYSQIVNDFQKGDIAEGYSVSREKKESFPLTVTSAQKNPTAFYLCASSTRTGYSNQPQHFGDGTRLSIL.

The rearrangement uses TRBV6-1 and TRBJ1-2, with TRBD1 identical over 12 bases. V trimming: 2 bases; J trimming: 5 bases; junction bases outside the gene matches: 9. The CDR3 runs 17 residues. Germline V gene data show CDR1 as MNHNS and CDR2 as SASEGT. The CDR3 is CASSEFPGQGAPYGYTF. The CDR3 DNA reads TGTGCCAGCAGTGAATTTCCGGGACAGGGGGCGCCTTATGGCTACACCTTC.

The chain recombines TRBV6-5 with TRBJ2-2; D is ambiguous. Germline V gene sequence: CDR1 MNHEY, CDR2 SVGAGI. CDR3 length: 12 amino acids. The V end lost 7 bases, the J end lost 5 bases, and 8 bases lay between the germline ends. The CDR3 loop is CASNLQTGELFF. CDR3 DNA: TGTGCCAGCAACCTGCAGACCGGGGAGCTGTTTTTT.

The chain uses TRBV28 and TRBJ2-7; 10 bases are shared with TRBD2. CDR3 size: 15 residues. Germline-derived CDR1 and CDR2 are MDHEN and SYDVKM. V trimming: 6 bases; J trimming: 3 bases; junction bases outside the gene matches: 8. The CDR3 is CASRPSLAGVYEQYF. The CDR3 DNA follows: TGTGCCAGCAGACCGAGTCTAGCGGGAGTCTACGAGCAGTACTTC. Filled out from reference TRBV28 and TRBJ2-7, the complete variable domain reads DVKVTQSSRYLVKRTGEKVFLECVQDMDHENMFWYRQDPGLGLRLIYFSYDVKMKEKGDIPEGYSVSREKKERFSLILESASTNQTSMYLCASRPSLAGVYEQYFGPGTRLTVT.

The rearrangement uses TRBV19 and TRBJ1-1; D not certain. Trimming stripped 5 bases from V and 1 base from J, with 5 bases between. This CDR3 region has 12 residues. Germline values: CDR1 LNHDA, CDR2 SQIVND (reference sequence). The CDR3 DNA follows: TGTGCCAGTAGTCTAAGGAACACTGAAGCTTTCTTT. Translating gives CASSLRNTEAFF.

The chain employs TRBV11-2 and TRBJ2-1, with unresolved D. CDR3 length equals 14 residues. V was clipped by 7 bases and J by 5 bases, with 15 bases between them. Germline V CDR1 and CDR2: SGHAT, FQNNGV. The CDR3 DNA is TGTGCCAGCACCAACAGAGTCAAAAACAATGAGCAGTTCTTC. Protein: CASTNRVKNNEQFF.

The rearrangement links TRBV15 to TRBJ1-4, with D maybe TRBD1 (5 bases). V was trimmed by 3 bases and J by 2 bases, leaving 7 bases between them. The CDR3 is made up of 14 amino acids. Germline CDR1 is LNHNV and CDR2 is YYDKDF (reference sequence). DNA of the CDR3: TGTGCCACCAGCAGGACAGCCACTAATGAAAAACTGTTTTTT. Translation: CATSRTATNEKLFF.

The genes are TRBV27 and TRBJ2-7, with TRBD2 matching over 9 bases. This CDR3 has 15 residues. The germline V gene encodes CDR1 MNHEY and CDR2 SMNVEV (reference sequence). Trimming at V came to 2 bases and at J to 3 bases, leaving 5 bases not matched to a gene. The CDR3 sequence: CASSLEAGGLYEQYF. The DNA of the CDR3 is TGTGCCAGCAGTTTAGAAGCGGGAGGCCTCTACGAGCAGTACTTC.